This T cell receptor (beta chain) derives from a study of T cells in localized non-small cell lung cancer. V was pared by 1 base and J by 5 bases, with 14 bases between. Germline lookup yields CDR1 MGHRA and CDR2 YSYEKL. CDR3 length: 15 amino acids. Repertoires were generated with immunoSEQ multiplex PCR, while TCRdb's copy carries only in-frame clones and drops some. The sample contains some 64,000 clones, roughly 81% of which appear only once. This specimen consisted of PBMCs, obtained before any cancer treatment. The chain uses TRBV4-1 and TRBJ1-2, with D possibly matching TRBD1 (6 bases). The clonotype was recovered from a man aged 40-75 years with stage II lung adenocarcinoma. CDR3 region: CASSQGRQEIYGYTF. The CDR3 coding sequence is TGCGCCAGCAGCCAAGGGCGACAGGAGATTTATGGCTACACCTTC.